Following are 19 T cell receptor beta chains from one sample sequenced in a study of blood T cell repertoires in COVID-19. Generated by immunoSEQ multiplex PCR, the TCRdb table keeps only in-frame clones and is missing some. This repertoire shows about 320,000 clones, more than 75% found once; its top ten account for roughly 2.6%. Specimen: PBMCs or T cells enriched from blood (not recorded which). The receptors shown here come from a man aged 55 to 70 who had recovered from COVID-19.

The chain employs TRBV19 and TRBJ1-1; 10 bases align to TRBD1. The CDR3 is 11 amino acids. Germline CDR1 reads LNHDA; CDR2 reads SQIVND (reference sequence). J gave up 10 bases and V 9 bases, and 5 bases lay outside the gene matches. The CDR3 is CARDRGTLAFF. DNA of the CDR3: TGTGCCAGGGACAGGGGGACCTTAGCTTTCTTT. The complete variable domain, with remaining parts taken from reference TRBV19 and TRBJ1-1, reads DGGITQSPKYLFRKEGQNVTLSCEQNLNHDAMYWYRQDPGQGLRLIYYSQIVNDFQKGDIAEGYSVSREKKESFPLTVTSAQKNPTAFYLCARDRGTLAFFGQGTRLTVV.

The V and J genes are TRBV5-1 and TRBJ2-1; TRBD2 matches 10 bases. This CDR3 is built from 16 residues. Germline CDR1 reads SGHRS; CDR2 reads YFSETQ. Trimming removed 4 bases from V and 1 base from J; junction bases left unmatched: 5. CDR3: CASSLSGRASYNEQFF. DNA for the CDR3: TGCGCCAGCAGCCTCAGCGGGAGGGCATCCTACAATGAGCAGTTCTTC.

This clone was seen a single time. The rearrangement uses TRBV7-9 and TRBJ1-1; the D gene is possibly TRBD1 (5 bases). The CDR3 is made up of 14 amino acids. Per the germline V gene, CDR1 is SEHNR and CDR2 is FQNEAQ (reference sequence). Trimming took 5 bases from V and 4 from J, leaving 14 bases between them. CDR3 bases: TGTGCCAGCAGCCAAGACAGCTTTTCCACTGAAGCTTTCTTT. Translation: CASSQDSFSTEAFF.

This clone was detected only once. The chain combines TRBV9 with TRBJ1-6; D gene ambiguous. CDR1 is SGDLS and CDR2 is YYNGEE in the germline V gene. This CDR3 contains 15 residues. With 4 bases removed from V and 7 bases from J, the gap between germline ends came to 15 bases. Here the CDR3 reads CASSSRVGRNSPLHF. The DNA for the CDR3 is TGTGCCAGCAGCAGTCGAGTAGGGAGGAATTCACCCCTCCACTTT.

The J gene is TRBJ1-1, the V gene TRBV7-3; D ambiguous. Trimming removed 3 bases at V and 3 bases at J, with 8 bases between. The CDR3 sequence is 13 residues long. Germline CDR1 is SGHTA and CDR2 is FQGTGA. The CDR3 reads CASSFTEHTEAFF. CDR3 coding DNA: TGTGCCAGCAGCTTTACGGAGCACACTGAAGCTTTCTTT.

Only a few counts were recorded for this clone. The chain links TRBV10-3 to TRBJ2-1; tentatively, D is TRBD2 (6 bases). Germline lookup yields CDR1 ENHRY and CDR2 SYGVKD. Trimming removed 1 base at V and 4 bases at J, with 11 bases between. CDR3 size: 15 residues. The CDR3 spells CAISEWGESYNEQFF. For the CDR3, the DNA is TGTGCCATCAGTGAGTGGGGGGAAAGTTACAATGAGCAGTTCTTC.

This chain joins TRBV7-9 and TRBJ2-2; D may be TRBD1 (5 bases). Trimming stripped 2 bases from V and 6 bases from J, with 22 bases between. Germline assignment: CDR1 SEHNR and CDR2 FQNEAQ (reference sequence). This CDR3 comprises 18 residues. The CDR3 bases are TGTGCCAGCAGCTTAAACATCGGACACAAGAGTAGTTCCGGGGAGCTGTTTTTT. This gives the protein CASSLNIGHKSSSGELFF.

The V call is TRBV19, the J call TRBJ1-1; weak D call: TRBD1 (5 bases). The CDR3 consists of 15 residues. V was trimmed by 7 bases and J by 1 base, leaving 16 bases between them. Germline loops: CDR1 LNHDA, CDR2 SQIVND (reference sequence). The CDR3: CASKEQVSTNTEAFF. The CDR3 nucleotides read TGTGCCAGTAAGGAACAGGTCTCCACGAACACTGAAGCTTTCTTT.

V and J are TRBV9 and TRBJ1-1; D gene ambiguous. Germline V gene sequence: CDR1 SGDLS, CDR2 YYNGEE. The CDR3 runs 15 residues. V was clipped by 0 bases and J by 1 base, with 10 bases between them. The CDR3 coding sequence is TGTGCCAGCAGCGTAGGAGAATCAGGGAACACTGAAGCTTTCTTT. It is translated as CASSVGESGNTEAFF.

The chain combines TRBV4-1 with TRBJ2-6, with D unclear. Germline CDR1 reads MGHRA; CDR2 reads YSYEKL. The CDR3 consists of 16 residues. The germline V and J ends were trimmed by 4 bases and 0 bases, with 10 bases remaining between them. This CDR3 is CASSPEAGSGANVLTF. The CDR3 DNA reads as TGCGCCAGCAGCCCCGAGGCTGGCTCTGGGGCCAACGTCCTGACTTTC.

The chain has TRBV27 and TRBJ1-1, with D uncertain. V lost 2 bases and J 10 bases, leaving 14 bases between the germline ends. The CDR3 is made up of 13 amino acids. Germline-derived CDR1 and CDR2 are MNHEY and SMNVEV (reference sequence). The CDR3 spells CASSLVWGEGAFF. CDR3 DNA: TGTGCCAGCAGTTTAGTCTGGGGAGAGGGAGCTTTCTTT.

This clone came up a few times. V is TRBV27 and J is TRBJ2-1; possibly TRBD2 for D (6 bases). This CDR3 spans 14 amino acids. Germline loops: CDR1 MNHEY, CDR2 SMNVEV (reference sequence). Trimming removed 6 bases at V and 7 bases at J, with 16 bases between. Written as DNA, the CDR3 is TGTGCCAGCAGATCCGGGGGAAATGTGAATGAGCAGTTCTTC. It specifies CASRSGGNVNEQFF.

The rearrangement links TRBV10-3 to TRBJ1-1; no clear D. The CDR3 extends over 13 amino acids. The V end was cut by 4 bases, the J end by 0 bases, with 6 bases between. Germline assignment: CDR1 ENHRY and CDR2 SYGVKD. The CDR3 nucleotides read TGTGCCATCAGTGCCCAAATGAACACTGAAGCTTTCTTT. Its translation is CAISAQMNTEAFF.

This chain links TRBV9 with TRBJ2-1; perhaps TRBD2 as D (5 bases). Trimming pared 1 base from V and 6 bases from J, leaving 8 bases between. The CDR3 is made up of 13 amino acids. CDR1 and CDR2 (germline): SGDLS, YYNGEE. The DNA for the CDR3 is TGTGCCAGCAGCGTAAACGCGGGCAATGAGCAGTTCTTC. It is translated as CASSVNAGNEQFF.

Notes on this clone: Within the sample, other DNA sequences also encode this same CDR3. This rearrangement joins TRBV25-1 to TRBJ2-2, with a tentative D call TRBD1 (6 bases). Germline V gene data show CDR1 as MGHDK and CDR2 as SYGVNS. CDR3 length equals 13 residues. V lost 6 bases and J 5 bases, leaving 10 bases between the germline ends. Here the CDR3 DNA reads TGTGCCAGCAGCAAGACAGGAACCGGGGAGCTGTTTTTT. Its translation is CASSKTGTGELFF. Filled out from reference TRBV25-1 and TRBJ2-2, the complete variable domain reads EADIYQTPRYLVIGTGKKITLECSQTMGHDKMYWYQQDPGMELHLIHYSYGVNSTEKGDLSSESTVSRIRTEHFPLTLESARPSHTSQYLCASSKTGTGELFFGEGSRLTVL.

V gene TRBV3-1 (or the pseudogene TRBV3-2) combines with J gene TRBJ1-2; the D gene is possibly TRBD1 (5 bases). Germline CDR1 and CDR2: LGHDT and YNNKEL (reference sequence). This CDR3 has 15 residues. Trimming took 1 base from V and 8 from J, leaving 17 bases between them. CDR3 nucleotides: TGTGCCAGCAGCCAAGGGGGATGGGCGGGGCCAGGCTACACCTTC. This gives the protein CASSQGGWAGPGYTF.

This sequence joins TRBV5-1 and TRBJ1-2, with 7 nucleotides matching TRBD1. Trimming at V came to 4 bases and at J to 2 bases, leaving 8 bases not matched to a gene. Germline CDR1 is SGHRS and CDR2 is YFSETQ. This CDR3 is built from 15 residues. This chain's CDR3 is CASSTGDSPNYGYTF. The DNA of the CDR3 is TGCGCCAGCAGCACCGGGGACAGCCCCAACTATGGCTACACCTTC.

This rearrangement joins TRBV2 to TRBJ2-5, with TRBD2 as a possible D gene (6 bases). The germline gives CDR1 SNHLY, CDR2 FYNNEI. V lost 3 bases and J lost 5, with 16 bases in between. CDR3 length equals 15 residues. Here the CDR3 reads CASSDGLALRETQYF. The DNA of the CDR3 is TGTGCCAGCAGTGACGGGCTAGCGCTCCGGGAGACCCAGTACTTC.

The V gene is TRBV11-2, the J gene TRBJ2-1; 8 nucleotides agree with TRBD2. J was trimmed by 14 bases and V by 4 bases; bases with no gene match: 7. The CDR3 sequence is 12 residues long. The V gene's germline CDR1 is SGHAT and CDR2 FQNNGV. The CDR3 here is CASSSRTSSEFF. CDR3 in DNA: TGTGCCAGCAGCTCGCGGACTAGCTCGGAGTTCTTC.